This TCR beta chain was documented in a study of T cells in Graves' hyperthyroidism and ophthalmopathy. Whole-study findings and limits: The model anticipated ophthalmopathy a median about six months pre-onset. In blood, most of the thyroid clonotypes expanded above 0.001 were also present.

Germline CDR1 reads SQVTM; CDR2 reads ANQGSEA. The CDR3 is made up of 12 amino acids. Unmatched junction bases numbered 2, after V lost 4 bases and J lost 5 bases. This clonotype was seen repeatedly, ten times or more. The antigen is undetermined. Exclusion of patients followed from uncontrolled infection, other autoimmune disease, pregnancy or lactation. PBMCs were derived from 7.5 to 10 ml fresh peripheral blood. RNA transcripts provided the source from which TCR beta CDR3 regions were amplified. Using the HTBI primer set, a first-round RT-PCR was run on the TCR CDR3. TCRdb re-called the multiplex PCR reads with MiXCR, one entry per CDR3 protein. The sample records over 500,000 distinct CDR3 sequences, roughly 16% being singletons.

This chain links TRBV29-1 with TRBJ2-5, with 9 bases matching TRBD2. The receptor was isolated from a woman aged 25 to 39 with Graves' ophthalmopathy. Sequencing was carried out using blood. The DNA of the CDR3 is TGCAGCGTTGTTGCGGGAGGGGAGACCCAGTACTTC. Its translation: CSVVAGGETQYF. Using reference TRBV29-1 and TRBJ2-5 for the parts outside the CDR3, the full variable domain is SAVISQKPSRDICQRGTSLTIQCQVDSQVTMMFWYRQQPGQSLTLIATANQGSEATYESGFVIDKFPISRPNLTFSTLTVSNMSPEDSSIYLCSVVAGGETQYFGPGTRLLVL.